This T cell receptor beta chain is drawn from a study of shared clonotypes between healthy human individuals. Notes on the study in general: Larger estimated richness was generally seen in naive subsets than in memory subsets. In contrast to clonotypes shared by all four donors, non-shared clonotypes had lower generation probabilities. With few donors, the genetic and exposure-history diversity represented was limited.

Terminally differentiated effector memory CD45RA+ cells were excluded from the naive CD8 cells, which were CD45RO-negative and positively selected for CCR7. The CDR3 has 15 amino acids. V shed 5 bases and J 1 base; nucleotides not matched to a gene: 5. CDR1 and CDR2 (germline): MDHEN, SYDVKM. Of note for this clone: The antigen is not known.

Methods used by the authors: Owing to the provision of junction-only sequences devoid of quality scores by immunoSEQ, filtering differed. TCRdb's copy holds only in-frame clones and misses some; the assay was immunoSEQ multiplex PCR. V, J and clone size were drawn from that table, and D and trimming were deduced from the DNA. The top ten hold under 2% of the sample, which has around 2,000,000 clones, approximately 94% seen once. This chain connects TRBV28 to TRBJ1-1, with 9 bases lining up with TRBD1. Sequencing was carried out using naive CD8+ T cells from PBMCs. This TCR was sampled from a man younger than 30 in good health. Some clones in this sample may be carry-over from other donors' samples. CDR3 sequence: CASSQTGGGNTEAFF. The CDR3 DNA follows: TGTGCCAGCAGTCAAACAGGGGGCGGGAACACTGAAGCTTTCTTT.